The entry that follows covers one T cell receptor (beta chain) sequence. Antigen unknown. Through negative isolation, CD4+ and CD8+ T cells were obtained, while TEMRA cells were enriched using FACS. With random hexamers, roughly 0.45 to 1 ug RNA was reverse transcribed. Multiplex immunoSEQ PCR targeted 54 Vbeta and 13 Jbeta TCR beta segments. In TCRdb, the immunoSEQ multiplex PCR reads were re-called with MiXCR into one record per CDR3 protein. Of around 200,000 distinct CDR3 sequences in the sample, over 85% were seen once. These data belong to a study of CD8 T cells in Susac syndrome. CDR3 size: 13 residues. Trimming shortened V by 3 bases and J by 10 bases, and 10 bases separated the two germline ends. Study conclusions and caveats: An acknowledgment was made by the study that its TCR sequencing and HLA analysis involved relatively few individuals.

The sequencing sample was made of CD4+ T cells from PBMCs. The genes are TRBV12-3 or TRBV12-4 and TRBJ1-6; D is uncertain. This clonotype was obtained from a human donor in good health. CDR3 nucleotides: TGTGCCAGCAGTTTGGAGGGTCAGTCACCCCTCCACTTT. It codes for CASSLEGQSPLHF.